This T cell receptor (beta chain) is from a study of T cells in Graves' hyperthyroidism and ophthalmopathy. Overall study results and limits: It was a median around 6 months before onset that the model predicted ophthalmopathy. Most clonotypes expanded in the thyroid (above 0.001) were also present in blood.

Amplification targeted TCR beta CDR3 regions from RNA transcripts. Initially, a first-round RT-PCR of the TCR CDR3 employed the HTBI primer set. TCRdb redid the calling of the multiplex PCR reads with MiXCR, one entry per CDR3 protein. This table has approximately 560,000 distinct CDR3 sequences, about half appearing once. Germline V CDR1 and CDR2: SGHTA, FQGNSA. This CDR3 is 14 amino acids long. V dropped 5 bases and J dropped 5 bases, with 12 bases sitting between them. In the case of this clonotype: The antigen remains undetermined.

An absence of ophthalmopathy progression within 18 months meant stable Graves' hyperthyroidism. Patients aged 18 to 65 had newly diagnosed hyperthyroidism of under 2 months' duration. The genes are TRBV7-2 and TRBJ2-2, with unresolved D. The sequencing input was peripheral blood or thyroid tissue (not recorded which). This sequence was found in a woman younger than 30 with Graves' hyperthyroidism. The CDR3 DNA reads as TGTGCCAGCAGCCCCCTATCACTTACCGGGGAGCTGTTTTTT. This sequence encodes CASSPLSLTGELFF.